These 29 T cell receptor beta chains originate from one sample sequenced in a study of PD-L1 blockade in urothelial cancer. Sequencing was performed with immunoSEQ multiplex PCR; in TCRdb, only in-frame clones are kept and a portion is missing. The repertoire holds about 26,000 clones, roughly 90% seen once, with around 32% in the top ten. Sample: PBMCs, taken around atezolizumab (anti-PD-L1) treatment. The receptors stem from a man between 60 and 70 years old with urothelial cancer.

The chain joins TRBV9 to TRBJ1-1; D is unclear. Trimming cost V 1 base and J 1 base, with 11 bases left between them. Germline-derived CDR1 and CDR2 are SGDLS and YYNGEE. The CDR3 consists of 15 residues. DNA for the CDR3: TGTGCCAGCAGCGTATATACGGGTAGGAACACTGAAGCTTTCTTT. This gives the protein CASSVYTGRNTEAFF.

V gene TRBV5-1 combines with J gene TRBJ2-2; D ambiguous. V shed 0 bases and J shed 4 bases, with 4 bases lying between them. CDR1 and CDR2 (germline): SGHRS, YFSETQ. CDR3 length: 13 amino acids. CDR3 coding DNA: TGCGCCAGCAGCTTGGCCCGCACCGGGGAGCTGTTTTTT. It codes for CASSLARTGELFF.

This clone came up a few times. The chain's CDR3 is CSAIAAQTQYF. The CDR3 DNA sequence: TGCAGTGCAATAGCGGCGCAGACCCAGTACTTC. The genes are TRBV20-1 and TRBJ2-5, with a tentative D call TRBD2 (6 bases). The CDR3 is made up of 11 amino acids. Germline CDR1 and CDR2: DFQATT and SNEGSKA (reference sequence). The V end was cut by 6 bases, the J end by 6 bases, with 11 bases between.

A few counts support this clone. This rearrangement joins TRBV25-1 to TRBJ2-7, with D perhaps matching TRBD1 (6 bases). Germline CDR1 MGHDK, CDR2 SYGVNS. The ends were cut back, 5 bases at V and 4 bases at J, with 12 bases in the middle. The CDR3 has 13 residues. The CDR3 here is CASSRGGSYEQYF. Written as DNA, the CDR3 is TGTGCCAGCAGTAGAGGGGGATCGTACGAGCAGTACTTC.

The chain links TRBV19 to TRBJ1-2; 8 bases agree with TRBD1. The CDR3 spans 15 residues. J gave up 6 bases and V 5 bases, and 11 bases lay outside the gene matches. CDR1 is LNHDA and CDR2 is SQIVND in the germline V gene (reference sequence). The CDR3 loop is CASSYRGTKENGYTF. The CDR3, as DNA: TGTGCCAGTAGTTACAGGGGGACTAAAGAGAATGGCTACACCTTC. The entire variable domain, with the rest obtained from reference TRBV19 and TRBJ1-2, is as follows: DGGITQSPKYLFRKEGQNVTLSCEQNLNHDAMYWYRQDPGQGLRLIYYSQIVNDFQKGDIAEGYSVSREKKESFPLTVTSAQKNPTAFYLCASSYRGTKENGYTFGSGTRLTVV.

The rearrangement uses TRBV10-3 and TRBJ2-7; 12 positions agree with TRBD1. Looked up from germline, CDR1 is ENHRY and CDR2 is SYGVKD. After removal of 2 bases from V and 5 bases from J, the junction contained 4 bases not matched to a gene. The CDR3 has 15 residues. CDR3 coding DNA: TGTGCCATCAGTGAGACCGGGACAGGGGGCGACGAGCAGTACTTC. This codes for CAISETGTGGDEQYF.

V usage is TRBV21-1 and J usage is TRBJ2-7; the DNA was not used to check the table's D call, TRBD1. TRBV21-1 is termed a pseudogene. The CDR3 contains 14 residues. For the CDR3, the DNA is TGTGCCAGCTATGACAGGACGGGGTCCTACGAGCAGTACTTC. Its protein is CASYDRTGSYEQYF.

V is TRBV30 and J is TRBJ2-3, with D perhaps TRBD2 (6 bases). The CDR3 is 15 residues long. The germline V and J ends were trimmed by 0 bases and 2 bases, with 12 bases remaining between them. CDR1 and CDR2 from the germline V gene are GTSNPN and SVGIG (reference sequence). The CDR3 protein is CAWSVPRGNTDTQYF. The CDR3 DNA is TGTGCCTGGAGTGTACCCCGGGGGAACACAGATACGCAGTATTTT.

This clone was counted a single time. The rearrangement joins TRBV5-1 to TRBJ2-7; 8 nucleotides line up with TRBD1. V gave up 2 bases and J gave up 2 bases; unmatched junction bases: 6. The CDR3 runs to 15 residues. Germline V gene sequence: CDR1 SGHRS, CDR2 YFSETQ. The CDR3 reads CASSFGQGETYEQYF. The DNA for the CDR3 is TGCGCCAGCAGCTTTGGACAGGGTGAAACCTACGAGCAGTACTTC.

V usage is TRBV7-2 and J usage is TRBJ2-7; TRBD1 matches 9 bases. The V and J ends lost 3 bases and 1 base, in that order; junction bases with no gene match: 4. This CDR3 comprises 15 residues. Germline loops: CDR1 SGHTA, CDR2 FQGNSA. CDR3 nucleotide sequence: TGTGCCAGCAGCTTCGACAGGGGGAGGTCCTACGAGCAGTACTTC. Amino acid sequence: CASSFDRGRSYEQYF. Supplemented by reference TRBV7-2 and TRBJ2-7, the full variable domain reads GAGVSQSPSNKVTEKGKDVELRCDPISGHTALYWYRQSLGQGLEFLIYFQGNSAPDKSGLPSDRFSAERTGGSVSTLTIQRTQQEDSAVYLCASSFDRGRSYEQYFGPGTRLTVT.

The chain links TRBV5-1 to TRBJ1-4; 7 bases are shared with TRBD1. The CDR3 contains 16 residues. CDR1 and CDR2 from the germline V gene are SGHRS and YFSETQ. With 2 bases clipped from V and 7 bases from J, the junction kept 11 bases outside the gene matches. DNA of the CDR3: TGCGCCAGCAGCTTCCAACAGGGGACTTCGGTTGAAAAACTGTTTTTT. It encodes CASSFQQGTSVEKLFF.

The table lists this clone with a count of one. This rearrangement joins TRBV28 to TRBJ2-3; D is ambiguous. This CDR3 spans 12 amino acids. The germline CDR1 and CDR2 sequences are MDHEN and SYDVKM. V lost 0 bases and J 6 bases, leaving 4 bases between the germline ends. The CDR3 region has the DNA TGTGCCAGCAGTTTATGGGAGGATACGCAGTATTTT. As protein: CASSLWEDTQYF.

This sequence joins TRBV7-3 and TRBJ1-1; D perhaps matches TRBD1 (6 bases). The V gene lost 3 bases and the J gene lost 0 bases, with 11 bases spanning the gap. Germline V gene lookup returns CDR1 SGHTA and CDR2 FQGTGA. The CDR3 is made up of 15 amino acids. The CDR3 nucleotides are TGTGCCAGCAGCTTCCGAGGGGACATGAACACTGAAGCTTTCTTT. Its translation: CASSFRGDMNTEAFF.

The gene calls are TRBV19 and TRBJ1-1; maybe TRBD1 (5 bases). CDR1 is LNHDA and CDR2 is SQIVND in the germline V gene (reference sequence). The CDR3 covers 15 residues. V gave up 4 bases and J gave up 1 base, with 13 bases separating them. The CDR3 DNA reads as TGTGCCAGTAGTAGGGTCGGGCAGGGGAACACTGAAGCTTTCTTT. Translating gives CASSRVGQGNTEAFF. The variable domain in full, with the rest retrieved from reference TRBV19 and TRBJ1-1, is DGGITQSPKYLFRKEGQNVTLSCEQNLNHDAMYWYRQDPGQGLRLIYYSQIVNDFQKGDIAEGYSVSREKKESFPLTVTSAQKNPTAFYLCASSRVGQGNTEAFFGQGTRLTVV.

This clone was observed once. V and J are TRBV11-3 and TRBJ2-3; 11 nucleotides agree with TRBD1. The CDR3 has 17 amino acids. Germline CDR1 SGHNT, CDR2 YENEEA. V lost 4 bases and J lost 3; bases outside the gene matches: 9. CDR3 nucleotide sequence: TGTGCCAGCAGCTCCCGGACAGGGGGCCTCTCTACAGATACGCAGTATTTT. Translated: CASSSRTGGLSTDTQYF.

This chain joins TRBV7-9 and TRBJ1-5, with a tentative D call TRBD1 (6 bases). CDR1 is SEHNR, CDR2 FQNEAQ, per germline (reference sequence). V was trimmed by 5 bases and J by 1 base, leaving 9 bases between them. This CDR3 is 14 amino acids long. The CDR3: CASSPGESNQPQHF. CDR3 nucleotides: TGTGCCAGCAGCCCAGGGGAGAGCAATCAGCCCCAGCATTTT. Supplemented by reference TRBV7-9 and TRBJ1-5, the full variable domain reads DTGVSQNPRHKITKRGQNVTFRCDPISEHNRLYWYRQTLGQGPEFLTYFQNEAQLEKSRLLSDRFSAERPKGSFSTLEIQRTEQGDSAMYLCASSPGESNQPQHFGDGTRLSIL.

About this clone: The DNA is left out, because the CDR3 cannot be placed on it with certainty; the CDR3 is given as TCRdb lists it. The V call is TRBV5-6, the J call TRBJ1-3. From its first to its last residue, the CDR3 has 19 amino acids. CDR1 and CDR2 (germline): SGHDT, YYEEEE. The CDR3 region is CASSYASGRGLDSGNTIYF.

This sequence joins TRBV2 and TRBJ2-3; no reliable D call. The germline CDR1 and CDR2 sequences are SNHLY and FYNNEI. This CDR3 region has 13 residues. V lost 7 bases and J lost 0, with 8 bases in between. CDR3 residues: CASKYYSTDTQYF. The CDR3 DNA sequence: TGTGCCAGCAAGTACTACAGCACAGATACGCAGTATTTT.

This rearrangement joins TRBV29-1 to TRBJ1-4; 8 nucleotides line up with TRBD1. This CDR3 spans 13 amino acids. The germline CDR1 and CDR2 sequences are SQVTM and ANQGSEA. Losses at the gene ends were 7 bases for V and 2 bases for J; bases not matched to a gene: 3. CDR3 nucleotide sequence: TGCAGCGGACAGGGGTACACTAATGAAAAACTGTTTTTT. It encodes CSGQGYTNEKLFF.

This chain uses TRBV7-2 with TRBJ2-5, with 12 bases identical to TRBD1. Trimming at V came to 6 bases and at J to 5 bases, leaving 13 bases not matched to a gene. CDR1 is SGHTA and CDR2 is FQGNSA in the germline V gene. CDR3 length equals 17 residues. The CDR3 sequence: CASRLTPGTGGVETQYF. The CDR3 DNA follows: TGTGCCAGCAGACTCACGCCCGGGACAGGGGGCGTGGAGACCCAGTACTTC.

V usage is TRBV29-1 and J usage is TRBJ1-1, with D possibly matching TRBD1 (6 bases). CDR3 length: 13 residues. Trimming cost V 5 bases and J 3 bases, with 13 bases left between them. Germline V gene lookup returns CDR1 SQVTM and CDR2 ANQGSEA. The CDR3 region is CSVPDSGDTEAFF. CDR3 coding DNA: TGCAGCGTTCCGGACAGTGGGGACACTGAAGCTTTCTTT.

This chain links TRBV5-1 with TRBJ1-2; TRBD1 agrees at 9 bases. The CDR3 has 13 amino acids. Germline V gene data show CDR1 as SGHRS and CDR2 as YFSETQ. The V and J ends lost 3 bases and 6 bases, in that order; junction bases with no gene match: 3. In DNA, the CDR3 is TGCGCCAGCAGCTGGGACAGGGTCGATGGCTACACCTTC. This encodes CASSWDRVDGYTF.

The chain uses TRBV28 and TRBJ1-1; maybe TRBD1 (5 bases). The V and J ends lost 7 bases and 11 bases respectively, with 20 bases between them. Germline V gives CDR1 MDHEN, CDR2 SYDVKM. The CDR3 totals 13 residues. The CDR3 spells CASTLKEGIQAFF. Here the CDR3 DNA reads TGTGCCAGCACCCTTAAGGAGGGGATTCAGGCTTTCTTT.

In this sample, this clone turned up many times. The chain is built from TRBV7-8 and TRBJ1-5, with TRBD1 identical over 7 bases. In germline, CDR1 is SGHVS, CDR2 FQNEAQ. Germline trimming cut 5 bases from V and 0 bases from J; bases unmatched to any gene: 7. The CDR3 runs 16 residues. The CDR3 is CASSLRTGYSNQPQHF. CDR3 nucleotides: TGTGCCAGCAGCCTCCGGACAGGCTATAGCAATCAGCCCCAGCATTTT. The whole variable domain, filled in from reference TRBV7-8 and TRBJ1-5, reads GAGVSQSPRYKVAKRGQDVALRCDPISGHVSLFWYQQALGQGPEFLTYFQNEAQLDKSGLPSDRFFAERPEGSVSTLKIQRTQQEDSAVYLCASSLRTGYSNQPQHFGDGTRLSIL.

By its share, this clone is large. The chain links TRBV29-1 to TRBJ2-2, with 8 nucleotides matching TRBD2. From germline, CDR1 is SQVTM and CDR2 ANQGSEA. This CDR3 has 14 residues. V lost 5 bases, J lost 7 bases, and 9 bases stayed unmatched. In nucleotides, the CDR3 is TGCAGCGTTTCCACCCCGGGGGGGATCGGGGAGCTGTTTTTT. It translates to CSVSTPGGIGELFF.

The chain employs TRBV27 and TRBJ2-1; the match to TRBD1 covers 10 bases. CDR3 length: 16 residues. Germline loops: CDR1 MNHEY, CDR2 SMNVEV (reference sequence). J gave up 7 bases and V 6 bases, and 12 bases lay outside the gene matches. Here the CDR3 DNA reads TGTGCCAGCAGCCCAAGGGCGGGACAGGGGTTAAATGAGCAGTTCTTC. Translation gives CASSPRAGQGLNEQFF.

The CDR3 sequence is CASSFRDSSYEQYF. CDR3 sequence (DNA): TGTGCCAGCAGTTTCCGGGACAGCTCCTACGAGCAGTACTTC. The V gene is TRBV7-6, the J gene TRBJ2-7, with 7 bases lining up with TRBD1. The V and J ends lost 6 bases and 0 bases, in that order; junction bases with no gene match: 5. CDR1 SGHVS and CDR2 FNYEAQ come from the germline V gene. CDR3 length equals 14 residues. Together with reference TRBV7-6 and TRBJ2-7, the CDR3 gives the full variable domain: GAGVSQSPRYKVTKRGQDVALRCDPISGHVSLYWYRQALGQGPEFLTYFNYEAQQDKSGLPNDRFSAERPEGSISTLTIQRTEQRDSAMYRCASSFRDSSYEQYFGPGTRLTVT.

The chain combines TRBV27 with TRBJ2-5; 8 bases align to TRBD2. This CDR3 region has 16 residues. With 1 base clipped from V and 3 bases from J, the junction kept 7 bases outside the gene matches. Germline loops: CDR1 MNHEY, CDR2 SMNVEV (reference sequence). Here the CDR3 DNA reads TGTGCCAGCAGTTTATTGGGGGGGACTAGAGAAGAGACCCAGTACTTC. Translated, it gives CASSLLGGTREETQYF.

The chain couples TRBV18 to TRBJ2-7; tentative D call: TRBD1 (5 bases). Trimming pared 3 bases from V and 4 bases from J, leaving 13 bases between. The CDR3 runs to 14 residues. Germline V CDR1 and CDR2: KGHSH, LQKENI. CDR3 bases: TGTGCCAGCTCACCTCTCCACAGGTTGTACGAGCAGTACTTC. Amino acids: CASSPLHRLYEQYF.